This TCR beta chain was profiled in a study of PD-1 blockade in mismatch repair-deficient tumors. Whole-study results and caveats: After pembrolizumab, tumor-resident clones rose rapidly, then generally contracted before radiologic responses.

Time point described: 10-day in vitro stimulation with candidate neoantigen peptide 2. The TCR-sequenced patients were three responders to pembrolizumab. Trimming took 7 bases from V and 7 from J; bases not matched to a gene: 14. This CDR3 region has 14 residues. In germline, CDR1 is SGHRS, CDR2 YFSETQ. Profiling relied on immunoSEQ multiplex PCR, and the TCRdb table lists in-frame clones only, not all of them. The sample has more than 9,500 clones; approximately 84% are singletons. Regarding this clone: Its antigen is currently unknown.

This sequence originates from an adult with mismatch repair-deficient cancer. The material was cells cultured in vitro, obtained from a patient treated with pembrolizumab. The chain uses TRBV5-1 and TRBJ2-7; 7 bases align to TRBD1. The CDR3, as DNA: TGCGCCAGCTCGGACCCACAGGGGTCTAGGGAGCAGTACTTC. Translating gives CASSDPQGSREQYF.